The clone carrying this T cell receptor (beta chain) has a handful of counts. Its specificity is not known. Using quantitative 5'-RACE with molecular barcodes, the authors made TCR beta libraries. Each CDR3 protein gets one entry after TCRdb re-called the 5' RACE reads with MiXCR. The sample holds more than 35,000 distinct CDR3 sequences, about 6% seen once. These data originate in a study of CD8 T cells in ankylosing spondylitis. Overall study findings and caveats: A number of the motif variants had already been described in reactive arthritis synovial fluid and blood. Clones linked to the disease showed a CD8+ phenotype. They occurred at relatively low frequencies in peripheral blood.

CDR1 and CDR2 (germline): KGHSH, LQKENI. This CDR3 spans 16 amino acids. V was clipped by 2 bases and J by 4 bases; unmatched bases: 9. Input material: blood, either unsorted or a sorted T cell fraction (not recorded which). The sequence derives from a male donor with ankylosing spondylitis or in good health (not recorded which). V usage is TRBV18 and J usage is TRBJ2-3; 7 nucleotides align to TRBD2. CDR3 nucleotides: TGTGCCAGCTCACCAGGACTAGGGTTGGGATCAGATACGCAGTATTTT. Translated, it gives CASSPGLGLGSDTQYF.